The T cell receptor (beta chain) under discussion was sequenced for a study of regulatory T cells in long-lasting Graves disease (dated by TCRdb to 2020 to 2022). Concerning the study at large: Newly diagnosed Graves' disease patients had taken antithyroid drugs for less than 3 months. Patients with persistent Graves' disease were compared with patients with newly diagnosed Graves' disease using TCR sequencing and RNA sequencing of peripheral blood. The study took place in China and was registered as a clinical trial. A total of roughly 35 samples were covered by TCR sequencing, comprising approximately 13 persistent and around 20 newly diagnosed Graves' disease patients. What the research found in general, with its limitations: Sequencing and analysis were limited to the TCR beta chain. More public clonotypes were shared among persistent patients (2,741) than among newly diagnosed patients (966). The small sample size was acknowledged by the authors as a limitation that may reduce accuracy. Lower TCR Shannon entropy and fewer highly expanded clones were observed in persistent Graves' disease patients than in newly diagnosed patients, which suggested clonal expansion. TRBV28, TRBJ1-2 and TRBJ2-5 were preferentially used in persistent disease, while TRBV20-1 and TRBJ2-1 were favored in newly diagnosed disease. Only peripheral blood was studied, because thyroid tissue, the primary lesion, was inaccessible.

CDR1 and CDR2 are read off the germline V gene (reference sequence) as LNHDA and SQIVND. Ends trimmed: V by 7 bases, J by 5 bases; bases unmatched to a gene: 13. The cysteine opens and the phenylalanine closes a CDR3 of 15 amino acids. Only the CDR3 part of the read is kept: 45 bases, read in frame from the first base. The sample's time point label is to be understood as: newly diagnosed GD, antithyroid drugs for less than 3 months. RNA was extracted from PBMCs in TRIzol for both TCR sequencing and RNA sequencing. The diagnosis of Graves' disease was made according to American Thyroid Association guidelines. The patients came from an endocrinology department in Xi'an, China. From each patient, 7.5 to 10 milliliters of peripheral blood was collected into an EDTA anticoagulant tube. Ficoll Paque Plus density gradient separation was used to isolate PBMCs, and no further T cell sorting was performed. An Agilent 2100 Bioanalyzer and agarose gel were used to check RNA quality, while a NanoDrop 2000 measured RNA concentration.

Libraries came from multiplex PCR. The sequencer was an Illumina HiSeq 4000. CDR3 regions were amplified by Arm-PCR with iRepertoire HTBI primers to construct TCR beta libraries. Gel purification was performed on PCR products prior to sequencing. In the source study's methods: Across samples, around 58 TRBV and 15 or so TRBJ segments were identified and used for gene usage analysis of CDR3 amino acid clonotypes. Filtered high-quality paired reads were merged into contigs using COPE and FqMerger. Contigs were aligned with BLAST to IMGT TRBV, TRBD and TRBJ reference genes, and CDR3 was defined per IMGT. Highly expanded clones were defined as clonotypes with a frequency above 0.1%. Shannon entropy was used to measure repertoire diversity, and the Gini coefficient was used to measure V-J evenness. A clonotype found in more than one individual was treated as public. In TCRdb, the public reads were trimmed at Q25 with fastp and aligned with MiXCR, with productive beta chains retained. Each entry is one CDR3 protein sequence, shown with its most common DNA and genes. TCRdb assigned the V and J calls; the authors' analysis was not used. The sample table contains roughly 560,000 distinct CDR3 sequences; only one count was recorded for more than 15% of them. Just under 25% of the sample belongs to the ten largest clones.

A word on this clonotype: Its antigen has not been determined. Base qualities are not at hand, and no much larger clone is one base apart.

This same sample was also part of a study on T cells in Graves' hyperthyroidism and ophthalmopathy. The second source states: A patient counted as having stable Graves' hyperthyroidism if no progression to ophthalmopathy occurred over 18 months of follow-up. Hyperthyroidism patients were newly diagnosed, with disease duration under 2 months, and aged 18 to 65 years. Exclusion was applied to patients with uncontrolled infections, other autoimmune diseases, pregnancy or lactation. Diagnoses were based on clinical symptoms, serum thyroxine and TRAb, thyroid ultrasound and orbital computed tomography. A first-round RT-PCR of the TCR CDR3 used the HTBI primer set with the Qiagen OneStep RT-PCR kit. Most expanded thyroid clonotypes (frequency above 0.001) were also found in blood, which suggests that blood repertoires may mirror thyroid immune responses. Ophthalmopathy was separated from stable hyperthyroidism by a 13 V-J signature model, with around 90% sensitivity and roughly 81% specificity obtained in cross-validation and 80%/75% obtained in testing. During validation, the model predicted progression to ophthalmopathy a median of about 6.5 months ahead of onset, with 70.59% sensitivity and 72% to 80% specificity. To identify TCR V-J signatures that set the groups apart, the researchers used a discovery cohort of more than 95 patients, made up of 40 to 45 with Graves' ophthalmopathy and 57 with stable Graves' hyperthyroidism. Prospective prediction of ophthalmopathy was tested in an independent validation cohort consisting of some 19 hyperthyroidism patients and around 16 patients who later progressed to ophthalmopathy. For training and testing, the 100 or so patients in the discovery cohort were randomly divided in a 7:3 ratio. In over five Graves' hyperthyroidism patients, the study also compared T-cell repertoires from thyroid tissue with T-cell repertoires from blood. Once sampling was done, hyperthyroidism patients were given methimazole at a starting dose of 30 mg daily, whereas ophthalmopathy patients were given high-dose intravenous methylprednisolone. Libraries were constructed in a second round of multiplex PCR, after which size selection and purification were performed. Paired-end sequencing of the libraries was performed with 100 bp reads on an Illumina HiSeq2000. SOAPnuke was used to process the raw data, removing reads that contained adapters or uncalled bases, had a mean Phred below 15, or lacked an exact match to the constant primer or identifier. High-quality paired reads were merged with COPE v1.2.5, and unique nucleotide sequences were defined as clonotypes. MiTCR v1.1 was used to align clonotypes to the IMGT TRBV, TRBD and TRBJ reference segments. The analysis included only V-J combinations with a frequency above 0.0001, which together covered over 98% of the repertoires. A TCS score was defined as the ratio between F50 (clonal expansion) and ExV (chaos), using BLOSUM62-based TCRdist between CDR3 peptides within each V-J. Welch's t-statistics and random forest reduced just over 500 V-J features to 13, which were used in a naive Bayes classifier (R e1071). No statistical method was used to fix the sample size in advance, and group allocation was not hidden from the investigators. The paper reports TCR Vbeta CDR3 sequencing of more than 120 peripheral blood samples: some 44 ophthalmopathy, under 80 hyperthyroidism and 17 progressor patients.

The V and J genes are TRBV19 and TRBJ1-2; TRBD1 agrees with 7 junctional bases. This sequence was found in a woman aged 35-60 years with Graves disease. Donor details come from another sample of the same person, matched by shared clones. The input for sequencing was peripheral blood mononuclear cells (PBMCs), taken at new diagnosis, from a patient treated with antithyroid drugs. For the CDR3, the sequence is CASTQGGQHLYGYTF. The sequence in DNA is TGTGCCAGTACCCAAGGGGGACAGCATCTTTATGGCTACACCTTC. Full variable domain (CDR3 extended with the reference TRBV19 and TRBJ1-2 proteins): DGGITQSPKYLFRKEGQNVTLSCEQNLNHDAMYWYRQDPGQGLRLIYYSQIVNDFQKGDIAEGYSVSREKKESFPLTVTSAQKNPTAFYLCASTQGGQHLYGYTFGSGTRLTVV.